Each of the 12 T cell receptor beta chains below was sequenced from the same sample in a study of blood T cell repertoires in COVID-19. Sequencing used immunoSEQ multiplex PCR; TCRdb keeps in-frame clones, though not all of them. The table shows about 30,000 clones, with roughly 82% occurring only once. Sequencing was done on a sample of peripheral blood. These receptors all come from a human donor in a cohort sampled during active COVID-19.

This chain links TRBV14 with TRBJ2-7; 7 bases agree with TRBD1. Germline CDR1 reads SGHDN; CDR2 reads FVKESK. The V gene end was trimmed by 0 bases and the J gene end by 6 bases; junction bases not matched to a gene: 5. CDR3 length: 14 amino acids. The CDR3 spells CASSQEVRGTEQYF. The CDR3 region has the DNA TGTGCCAGCAGCCAAGAGGTCAGGGGGACCGAGCAGTACTTC.

The gene calls are TRBV24-1 and TRBJ1-4; 8 bases match TRBD1. This CDR3 has 14 residues. From germline, CDR1 is KGHDR and CDR2 SFDVKD. J lost 4 bases, V lost 6 bases, and 3 bases had no gene match. In nucleotides, the CDR3 is TGTGCCACCAGTTCCGGGACAGGTAATGAAAAACTGTTTTTT. The encoded protein is CATSSGTGNEKLFF.

The chain combines TRBV12-3 or TRBV12-4 with TRBJ2-1, with 9 positions matching TRBD1. The J segment lost 6 bases and the V segment lost 6 bases, leaving 3 bases of the junction unmatched. The CDR3 consists of 13 residues. CDR3 amino acids: CASRGTGINEQFF. CDR3 sequence (DNA): TGTGCCAGCAGGGGGACAGGGATCAATGAGCAGTTCTTC.

CDR3 DNA: TGTGCCAGCAGCTTAGGAGAGACAGGGGGAGGAAACACCATATATTTT. Protein product: CASSLGETGGGNTIYF. V usage is TRBV7-2 and J usage is TRBJ1-3; 9 bases are shared with TRBD1. V was clipped by 1 base and J by 4 bases; unmatched bases: 5. The CDR3 sequence is 16 residues long. Germline V gives CDR1 SGHTA, CDR2 FQGNSA.

This chain links TRBV9 with TRBJ2-3; D remains ambiguous. Germline assignment: CDR1 SGDLS and CDR2 YYNGEE. V lost 1 base and J lost 0, with 3 bases in between. CDR3 length equals 13 residues. The CDR3 region is CASSVSSTDTQYF. For the CDR3, the DNA is TGTGCCAGCAGCGTATCTAGCACAGATACGCAGTATTTT.

The chain has TRBV19 and TRBJ2-3; tentatively, D is TRBD1 (7 bases). Germline lookup yields CDR1 LNHDA and CDR2 SQIVND (reference sequence). This CDR3 spans 16 amino acids. Trimming pared 7 bases from V and 3 bases from J, leaving 20 bases between. CDR3 DNA sequence: TGTGCCAGTACCCCGAGGAGGGGGCGAGGGACAGATACGCAGTATTTT. Its protein product is CASTPRRGRGTDTQYF.

This chain uses TRBV7-8 with TRBJ1-1; 7 nucleotides match TRBD1. CDR3 length equals 13 residues. The trim removed 6 bases at V and 6 bases at J, leaving 7 bases unmatched. Germline V lookup: CDR1 SGHVS, CDR2 FQNEAQ. DNA for the CDR3: TGTGCCAGCAGACCCACAGGGGTACCTGAAGCTTTCTTT. Translating gives CASRPTGVPEAFF.

V is TRBV13 and J is TRBJ2-6; D gene ambiguous. V was trimmed by 3 bases and J by 0 bases, leaving 6 bases between them. This CDR3 comprises 15 residues. Per the germline V gene, CDR1 is PRHDT and CDR2 is FYEKMQ (reference sequence). The CDR3: CASSFQISGANVLTF. The DNA for the CDR3 is TGTGCCAGCAGCTTTCAGATCTCTGGGGCCAACGTCCTGACTTTC. The full variable domain, in which reference TRBV13 and TRBJ2-6 provide the parts outside the CDR3, is AAGVIQSPRHLIKEKRETATLKCYPIPRHDTVYWYQQGPGQDPQFLISFYEKMQSDKGSIPDRFSAQQFSDYHSELNMSSLELGDSALYFCASSFQISGANVLTFGAGSRLTVL.

The V call is TRBV6-5, the J call TRBJ2-7, with 8 bases fitting TRBD2. With V trimmed by 8 bases and J by 0 bases, 9 bases remained unmatched. The CDR3 loop spans 15 amino acids. Per germline, CDR1 MNHEY and CDR2 SVGAGI. CDR3: CASGREDIGSYEQYF. CDR3 sequence (DNA): TGTGCCAGCGGGCGGGAGGACATCGGCTCCTACGAGCAGTACTTC.

The chain recombines TRBV18 with TRBJ2-7; 8 positions agree with TRBD1. Germline assignment: CDR1 KGHSH and CDR2 LQKENI. The trim removed 0 bases at V and 6 bases at J, leaving 7 bases unmatched. The CDR3 loop spans 15 amino acids. The CDR3: CASSPPRDRSLEQYF. Here the CDR3 DNA reads TGTGCCAGCTCACCACCCCGGGACAGGTCTCTCGAGCAGTACTTC.

The chain recombines TRBV5-6 with TRBJ2-1; 10 bases map to TRBD2. The junction had 5 bases not matched to a gene; V was cut back by 4 bases and J by 4 bases. There are 15 residues in the CDR3. Germline-derived CDR1 and CDR2 are SGHDT and YYEEEE. In nucleotides, the CDR3 is TGTGCCAGCAGCCCCGCTAGCGGGGGTTACAATGAGCAGTTCTTC. This codes for CASSPASGGYNEQFF.

This chain joins TRBV12-3 or TRBV12-4 and TRBJ2-2; D is uncertain. The V end lost 7 bases, the J end lost 0 bases, and 6 bases lay between the germline ends. There are 13 residues in the CDR3. As DNA, the CDR3 is TGTGCCAGCATCACATCGAACACCGGGGAGCTGTTTTTT. It encodes CASITSNTGELFF.